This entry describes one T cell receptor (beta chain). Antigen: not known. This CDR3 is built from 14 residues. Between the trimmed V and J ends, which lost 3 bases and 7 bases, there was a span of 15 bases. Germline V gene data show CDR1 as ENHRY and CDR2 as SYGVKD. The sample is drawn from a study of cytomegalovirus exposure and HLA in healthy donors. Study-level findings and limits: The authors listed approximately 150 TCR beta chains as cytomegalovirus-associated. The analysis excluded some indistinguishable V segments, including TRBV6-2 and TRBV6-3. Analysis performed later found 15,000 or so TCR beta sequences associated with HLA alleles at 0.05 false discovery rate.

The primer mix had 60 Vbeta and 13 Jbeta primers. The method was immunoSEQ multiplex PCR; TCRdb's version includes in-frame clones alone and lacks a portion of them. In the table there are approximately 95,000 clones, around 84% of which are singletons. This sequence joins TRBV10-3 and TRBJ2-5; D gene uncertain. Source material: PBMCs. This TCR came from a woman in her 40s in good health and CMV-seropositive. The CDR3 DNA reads TGTGCCATCAGTGACCCACCCGAGGTTAGGACCCAGTACTTC. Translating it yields CAISDPPEVRTQYF.